Each of the 22 T cell receptor beta chains below was sequenced from the same sample in a study of shared clonotypes between healthy human individuals. Clones were read by immunoSEQ multiplex PCR, and TCRdb kept only the in-frame ones, dropping some. Among 2 million to 2.5 million clones, 90% to 97% were seen once, and the ten largest hold approximately 0.13%. The material sequenced was naive CD4+ T cells sorted from blood. The subset is: CD45RA+ positively selected. The receptor set was obtained from a man between 18 and 35 years old in good health.

A remark on this clone: Within the sample, other DNA sequences also encode this same CDR3. The chain combines TRBV7-2 with TRBJ2-1; TRBD2 agrees at 7 bases. Germline-derived CDR1 and CDR2 are SGHTA and FQGNSA. CDR3 length: 13 residues. V was pared by 1 base and J by 6 bases, with 0 bases of the junction left unmatched. In nucleotides, the CDR3 is TGTGCCAGCAGCTTAGGCGGGGGCAATGAGCAGTTCTTC. Translated: CASSLGGGNEQFF.

This chain connects TRBV2 to TRBJ2-2; D is uncertain. The CDR3 contains 15 residues. V was shortened by 8 bases and J by 0 bases, with 13 bases between the two germline ends. Germline V gene lookup returns CDR1 SNHLY and CDR2 FYNNEI. This CDR3 reads CASVKASSNTGELFF. The CDR3 nucleotides are TGTGCCAGCGTAAAGGCCTCCTCGAACACCGGGGAGCTGTTTTTT.

In regard to this clone: This specimen includes other DNA sequences encoding the same CDR3. The chain recombines TRBV11-2 with TRBJ2-7, with D perhaps TRBD1 (6 bases). Looked up from germline, CDR1 is SGHAT and CDR2 is FQNNGV. Trimming took off 5 bases at V and 1 base at J, with 12 bases between the two ends. There are 14 residues in the CDR3. CDR3 residues: CASSPRGGSYEQYF. The CDR3 DNA is TGTGCCAGCAGCCCGAGAGGGGGTTCCTACGAGCAGTACTTC. Variable domain in full (rest from reference TRBV11-2 and TRBJ2-7): EAGVAQSPRYKIIEKRQSVAFWCNPISGHATLYWYQQILGQGPKLLIQFQNNGVVDDSQLPKDRFSAERLKGVDSTLKIQPAKLEDSAVYLCASSPRGGSYEQYFGPGTRLTVT.

This rearrangement joins TRBV5-8 to TRBJ1-2; D gene ambiguous. Germline values: CDR1 SGHTS, CDR2 YDEGEE. This CDR3 contains 15 residues. V was pared by 0 bases and J by 7 bases, with 16 bases between. DNA of the CDR3: TGTGCCAGCAGCTTGGGCTTCGGACCCCTCGGTGGCTACACCTTC. Translating it yields CASSLGFGPLGGYTF. Based on the CDR3 plus reference TRBV5-8 and TRBJ1-2, the full variable domain is EAGVTQSPTHLIKTRGQQATLRCSPISGHTSVYWYQQALGLGLQFLLWYDEGEERNRGNFPPRFSGRQFPNYSSELNVNALELEDSALYLCASSLGFGPLGGYTFGSGTRLTVV.

This clone is a singleton in its sample. The V gene is TRBV7-2, the J gene TRBJ1-4; TRBD1 matches 8 bases. Germline loops: CDR1 SGHTA, CDR2 FQGNSA. V gave up 5 bases and J gave up 7 bases; unmatched junction bases: 9. The CDR3 loop spans 15 amino acids. CDR3 nucleotides: TGTGCCAGCAGCCCCAGACAGGGGCTTGTTGAAAAACTGTTTTTT. Amino acid sequence: CASSPRQGLVEKLFF.

On this clone itself: The sample holds other DNA sequences that translate to the same CDR3. The V call is TRBV7-8, the J call TRBJ1-5, with D unclear. The germline V and J ends were trimmed by 0 bases and 4 bases, with 4 bases remaining between them. Germline CDR1 is SGHVS and CDR2 is FQNEAQ. The CDR3 runs 13 residues. CDR3 bases: TGTGCCAGCAGCTTAGCAAGTAATCAGCCCCAGCATTTT. Translated: CASSLASNQPQHF.

This chain links TRBV6-1 with TRBJ2-2; 8 positions match TRBD1. J lost 5 bases, V lost 5 bases, and 7 bases had no gene match. Germline loops: CDR1 MNHNS, CDR2 SASEGT. The CDR3 is made up of 15 amino acids. CDR3: CASSPGTGATGELFF. CDR3 sequence (DNA): TGTGCCAGCAGTCCTGGGACAGGAGCAACCGGGGAGCTGTTTTTT.

The chain is built from TRBV7-2 and TRBJ2-3, with TRBD2 as a possible D gene (6 bases). The V gene lost 1 base and the J gene lost 5 bases, with 10 bases spanning the gap. Per germline, CDR1 SGHTA and CDR2 FQGNSA. This CDR3 region has 14 residues. The chain's CDR3 is CASSLGAGLDTQYF. The CDR3 nucleotides read TGTGCCAGCAGCTTAGGGGCGGGGTTAGATACGCAGTATTTT.

This CDR3 reads CASSSNTRGATDTQYF. The CDR3 DNA reads as TGTGCCAGCAGTTCCAACACTCGGGGAGCCACAGATACGCAGTATTTT. This chain connects TRBV27 to TRBJ2-3; D is perhaps TRBD2 (5 bases). V was shortened by 4 bases and J by 2 bases, with 16 bases between the two germline ends. The CDR3 sequence is 16 residues long. The germline gives CDR1 MNHEY, CDR2 SMNVEV (reference sequence).

The chain joins TRBV5-1 to TRBJ1-1; D not resolved. Germline CDR1 is SGHRS and CDR2 is YFSETQ. Trimming cost V 0 bases and J 5 bases, with 11 bases left between them. The CDR3 runs to 14 residues. CDR3 nucleotide sequence: TGCGCCAGCAGCTTGGGGACCGCTAGGACTGAAGCTTTCTTT. It specifies CASSLGTARTEAFF.

This chain connects TRBV10-1 to TRBJ1-1; maybe TRBD1 (5 bases). This CDR3 is 16 amino acids long. Germline lookup yields CDR1 WNHNN and CDR2 SYGVQD (reference sequence). Trimming pared 5 bases from V and 0 bases from J, leaving 16 bases between. The CDR3 region is CASSYRCTPLNTEAFF. The CDR3 DNA reads as TGCGCCAGCAGTTACAGGTGTACTCCCCTGAACACTGAAGCTTTCTTT.

With respect to this clone: Different DNA sequences within this sample yield the same CDR3. This chain connects TRBV5-4 to TRBJ2-6; D not resolved. The CDR3 contains 15 residues. The ends were cut back, 0 bases at V and 0 bases at J, with 4 bases in the middle. Germline CDR1 and CDR2: SGHNT and YYREEE (reference sequence). CDR3: CASSLDSSGANVLTF. DNA for the CDR3: TGTGCCAGCAGCTTGGATAGCTCTGGGGCCAACGTCCTGACTTTC.

For this clone: This sample includes further DNA sequences coding for the same CDR3. The chain is built from TRBV27 and TRBJ1-5; D remains ambiguous. Trimming pared 4 bases from V and 0 bases from J, leaving 7 bases between. CDR1 is MNHEY and CDR2 is SMNVEV in the germline V gene (reference sequence). The CDR3 has 14 residues. The CDR3 sequence is CASSSQYSNQPQHF. CDR3 nucleotide sequence: TGTGCCAGCAGTTCCCAATATAGCAATCAGCCCCAGCATTTT.

The chain recombines TRBV5-1 with TRBJ2-7; 9 bases align to TRBD1. The germline V gene encodes CDR1 SGHRS and CDR2 YFSETQ. V lost 0 bases and J lost 5; bases outside the gene matches: 6. The CDR3 loop spans 15 amino acids. The DNA for the CDR3 is TGCGCCAGCAGCTTGGAGGGACAGGGACTTGACGAGCAGTACTTC. Protein product: CASSLEGQGLDEQYF.

The J gene is TRBJ2-5, the V gene TRBV7-9; 9 positions match TRBD2. V was clipped by 1 base and J by 4 bases; unmatched bases: 10. The germline CDR1 and CDR2 sequences are SEHNR and FQNEAQ (reference sequence). This CDR3 comprises 17 residues. The CDR3 DNA follows: TGTGCCAGCAGCTTAGGTGCTGCGGGAGGGCAGAGAGAGACCCAGTACTTC. Residues: CASSLGAAGGQRETQYF.

The chain carries TRBV7-2 and TRBJ1-2; 9 bases match TRBD1. The V segment lost 4 bases and the J segment 3 bases; nucleotides outside the gene matches: 0. The CDR3 consists of 13 residues. Looked up from germline, CDR1 is SGHTA and CDR2 is FQGNSA. As DNA, the CDR3 is TGTGCCAGCAGCTGGACAGGGGACTATGGCTACACCTTC. It specifies CASSWTGDYGYTF. The full variable domain, its missing parts supplied by reference TRBV7-2 and TRBJ1-2, is GAGVSQSPSNKVTEKGKDVELRCDPISGHTALYWYRQSLGQGLEFLIYFQGNSAPDKSGLPSDRFSAERTGGSVSTLTIQRTQQEDSAVYLCASSWTGDYGYTFGSGTRLTVV.

The gene calls are TRBV19 and TRBJ2-5; 7 nucleotides agree with TRBD1. Trimming took 5 bases from V and 5 from J; bases not matched to a gene: 8. Germline lookup yields CDR1 LNHDA and CDR2 SQIVND (reference sequence). This CDR3 spans 14 amino acids. In DNA, the CDR3 is TGTGCCAGTAGTTCCCGACAGGGATGGGAGACCCAGTACTTC. Protein: CASSSRQGWETQYF. Combining the CDR3 with reference TRBV19 and TRBJ2-5 gives the whole variable domain DGGITQSPKYLFRKEGQNVTLSCEQNLNHDAMYWYRQDPGQGLRLIYYSQIVNDFQKGDIAEGYSVSREKKESFPLTVTSAQKNPTAFYLCASSSRQGWETQYFGPGTRLLVL.

The chain combines TRBV5-1 with TRBJ2-7; 12 nucleotides agree with TRBD1. The CDR3 contains 17 residues. Germline CDR1 is SGHRS and CDR2 is YFSETQ. Trimming took 1 base from V and 1 from J; bases not matched to a gene: 6. CDR3 in DNA: TGCGCCAGCAGCTTGCTCCCGGGACAGGGGGCATCCTACGAGCAGTACTTC. Protein sequence: CASSLLPGQGASYEQYF.

The chain recombines TRBV7-2 with TRBJ1-1; perhaps TRBD1 as D (5 bases). The V end lost 0 bases, the J end lost 5 bases, and 10 bases lay between the germline ends. The germline V gene has CDR1 SGHTA and CDR2 FQGNSA. The CDR3 extends over 14 amino acids. CDR3 bases: TGTGCCAGCAGCTTAGCGTTGGGGGGGACTGAAGCTTTCTTT. It translates to CASSLALGGTEAFF.

Note on this clone: The sample carries other DNA sequences with the same CDR3. The CDR3 sequence: CASSVGRNTEAFF. CDR3 nucleotides: TGTGCCAGCAGCGTAGGTCGGAACACTGAAGCTTTCTTT. The rearrangement uses TRBV9 and TRBJ1-1, with D uncertain. The germline V gene encodes CDR1 SGDLS and CDR2 YYNGEE. V lost 0 bases and J 1 base, leaving 4 bases between the germline ends. The CDR3 has 13 residues.

The chain joins TRBV11-2 to TRBJ2-2, with 7 bases aligning to TRBD1. The CDR3 has 17 residues. With 1 base clipped from V and 5 bases from J, the junction kept 10 bases outside the gene matches. Germline CDR1 reads SGHAT; CDR2 reads FQNNGV. CDR3 in amino acids: CASSLAYGQAGTGELFF. In DNA, the CDR3 is TGTGCCAGCAGCTTAGCTTATGGACAGGCCGGAACCGGGGAGCTGTTTTTT.

V is TRBV6-5 and J is TRBJ2-7; D is ambiguous. This CDR3 is 13 amino acids long. Trimming shortened V by 6 bases and J by 2 bases, and 11 bases separated the two germline ends. Germline assignment: CDR1 MNHEY and CDR2 SVGAGI. CDR3 sequence: CASRAGVPYEQYF. DNA for the CDR3: TGTGCCAGCAGGGCAGGAGTCCCCTACGAGCAGTACTTC.